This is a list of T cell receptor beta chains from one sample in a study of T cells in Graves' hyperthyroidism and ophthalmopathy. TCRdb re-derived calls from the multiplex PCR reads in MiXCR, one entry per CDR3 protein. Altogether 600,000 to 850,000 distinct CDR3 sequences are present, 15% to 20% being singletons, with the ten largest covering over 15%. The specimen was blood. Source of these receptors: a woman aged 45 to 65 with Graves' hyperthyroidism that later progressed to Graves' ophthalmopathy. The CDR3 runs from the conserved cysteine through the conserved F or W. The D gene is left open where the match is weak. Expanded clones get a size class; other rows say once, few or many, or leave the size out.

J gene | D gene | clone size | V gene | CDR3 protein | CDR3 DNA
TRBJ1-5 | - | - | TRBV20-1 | CSARGQMDQPQHF | TGCAGTGCTCGCGGACAAATGGATCAGCCCCAGCATTTT
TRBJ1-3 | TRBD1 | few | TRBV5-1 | CASSLQTGGFGNTIYF | TGCGCCAGCAGCTTACAGACAGGGGGCTTTGGAAACACCATATATTTT
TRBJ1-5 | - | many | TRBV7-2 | CASSLEGVGQPQHF | TGTGCCAGCAGCTTAGAGGGGGTGGGTCAGCCCCAGCATTTT
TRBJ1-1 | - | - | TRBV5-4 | CASSLEEAGNTEAFF | TGTGCCAGCAGCTTGGAGGAGGCTGGGAACACTGAAGCTTTCTTT
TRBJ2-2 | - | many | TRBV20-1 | CSARGSVNTGELFF | TGCAGTGCTAGAGGATCGGTGAACACCGGGGAGCTGTTTTTT
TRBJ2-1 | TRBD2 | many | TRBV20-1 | CSARPSLRGGTYNEQFF | TGCAGTGCTAGACCCTCCCTACGCGGGGGGACCTACAATGAGCAGTTCTTC
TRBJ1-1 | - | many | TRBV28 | CASSLGRRLMNTEAFF | TGTGCCAGCAGTTTAGGGCGCAGGTTGATGAACACTGAAGCTTTCTTT
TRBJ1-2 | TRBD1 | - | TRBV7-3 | CASSRTDRGLRYTF | TGTGCCAGCAGCAGAACCGACAGGGGGTTACGCTACACCTTC
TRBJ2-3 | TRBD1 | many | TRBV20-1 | CSASTGTGLSTDTQYF | TGCAGTGCCTCAACCGGGACAGGACTTAGCACAGATACGCAGTATTTT
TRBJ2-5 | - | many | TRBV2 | CASSEASMRQETQYF | TGTGCCAGCAGTGAAGCATCTATGAGGCAGGAGACCCAGTACTTC
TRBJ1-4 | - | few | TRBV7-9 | CASSLYQLTNEKLFF | TGTGCCAGCAGCTTATACCAGCTAACTAATGAAAAACTGTTTTTT
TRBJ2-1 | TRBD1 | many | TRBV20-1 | CSAQQRDRGLGEQFF | TGCAGTGCCCAACAGCGGGACAGGGGGCTTGGTGAGCAGTTCTTC
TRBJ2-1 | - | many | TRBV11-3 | CASSFGGRGEQFF | TGTGCCAGCAGCTTCGGGGGGCGCGGAGAGCAGTTCTTC
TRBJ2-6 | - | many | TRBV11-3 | CASSPSAELGANVLTF | TGTGCCAGCAGCCCCTCGGCGGAGCTTGGGGCCAACGTCCTGACTTTC
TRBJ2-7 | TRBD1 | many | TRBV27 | CASSFKLDRGSPYEQYF | TGTGCCAGCAGTTTCAAACTCGACAGGGGATCGCCCTACGAGCAGTACTTC
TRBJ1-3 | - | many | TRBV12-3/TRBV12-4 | CASRQDSGLLSGNTIYF | TGTGCCAGCAGACAGGACAGTGGCCTCCTCTCTGGAAACACCATATATTTT
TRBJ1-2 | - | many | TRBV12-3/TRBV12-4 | CASSLTGYGYTF | TGTGCCAGCAGCTTGACAGGCTATGGCTACACCTTC
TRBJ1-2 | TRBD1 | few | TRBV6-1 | CASSTTGIYGYTF | TGTGCCAGCAGTACGACAGGGATCTATGGCTACACCTTC
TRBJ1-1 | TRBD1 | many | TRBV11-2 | CASSFRGGQGRTEAFF | TGTGCCAGCAGCTTCAGAGGGGGCCAGGGACGAACTGAAGCTTTCTTT
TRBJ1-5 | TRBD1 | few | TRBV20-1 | CSALTGANSNQPQHF | TGCAGTGCGTTGACAGGGGCGAACAGCAATCAGCCCCAGCATTTT
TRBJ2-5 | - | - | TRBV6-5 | CASSYGQHQETQYF | TGTGCCAGCAGTTACGGCCAGCACCAAGAGACCCAGTACTTC
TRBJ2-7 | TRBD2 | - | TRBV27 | CASSFGGGSSIYEQYF | TGTGCCAGCAGTTTCGGGGGGGGCTCATCGATCTACGAGCAGTACTTC
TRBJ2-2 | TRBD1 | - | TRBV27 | CASSTTGGARTGELFF | TGTGCCAGCAGTACCACAGGGGGCGCGAGGACCGGGGAGCTGTTTTTT
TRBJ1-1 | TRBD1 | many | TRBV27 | CASKFDRVNTEAFF | TGTGCCAGCAAATTCGACAGGGTGAACACTGAAGCTTTCTTT
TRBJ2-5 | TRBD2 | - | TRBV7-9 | CASSSGLAEWNWETQYF | TGTGCCAGCAGCTCCGGACTAGCGGAGTGGAACTGGGAGACCCAGTACTTC
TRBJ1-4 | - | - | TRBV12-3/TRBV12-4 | CASSPGAGNEKLFF | TGTGCCAGCAGTCCGGGGGCGGGAAATGAAAAACTGTTTTTT
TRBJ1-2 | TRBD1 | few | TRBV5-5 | CASSIGQAAFGGYTF | TGTGCCAGCAGCATTGGACAGGCGGCCTTCGGTGGCTACACCTTC
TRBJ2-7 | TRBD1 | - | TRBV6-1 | CASTGPATGNEQYF | TGTGCCAGCACCGGACCGGCGACAGGGAACGAGCAGTACTTC
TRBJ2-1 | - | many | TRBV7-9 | CASSPAGVGIAANNEQFF | TGTGCCAGCAGCCCGGCCGGCGTGGGGATAGCGGCAAACAATGAGCAGTTCTTC
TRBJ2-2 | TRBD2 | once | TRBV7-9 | CASRSLAGVTGELFF | TGTGCCAGCAGATCACTAGCGGGGGTAACCGGGGAGCTGTTTTTT
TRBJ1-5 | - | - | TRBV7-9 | CASSLSNSNQPQHF | TGTGCCAGCAGCTTATCCAATAGCAATCAGCCCCAGCATTTT
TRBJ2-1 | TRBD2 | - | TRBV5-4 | CASSLRGGPHNEQFF | TGTGCCAGCAGCTTGCGGGGGGGGCCCCACAATGAGCAGTTCTTC
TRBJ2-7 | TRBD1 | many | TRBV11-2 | CASSPDRVSYEQYF | TGTGCCAGCAGCCCCGACAGGGTATCGTACGAGCAGTACTTC
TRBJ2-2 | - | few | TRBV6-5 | CASSYHPTGELFF | TGTGCCAGCAGTTACCACCCAACCGGGGAGCTGTTTTTT
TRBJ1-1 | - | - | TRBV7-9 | CASSLTPLGPGSVAFF | TGTGCCAGCAGCTTAACTCCATTAGGCCCCGGTTCGGTGGCTTTCTTT
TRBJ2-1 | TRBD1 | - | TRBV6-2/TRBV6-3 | CASKQGPGEQFF | TGTGCCAGCAAACAGGGGCCGGGTGAGCAGTTCTTC
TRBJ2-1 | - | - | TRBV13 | CASSPRGQRIYNEQFF | TGTGCCAGCAGCCCGCGAGGACAGCGGATCTACAATGAGCAGTTCTTC
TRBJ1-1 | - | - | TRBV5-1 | CASSLYGVTNTEAFF | TGCGCCAGCAGCTTGTATGGGGTGACGAACACTGAAGCTTTCTTT
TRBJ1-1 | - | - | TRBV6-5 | CASSYSDPLTEAFF | TGTGCCAGCAGTTATTCGGACCCCCTTACTGAAGCTTTCTTT
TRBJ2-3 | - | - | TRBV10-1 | CASSGEGLATDTQYF | TGCGCCAGCAGTGGTGAGGGGTTGGCCACAGATACGCAGTATTTT
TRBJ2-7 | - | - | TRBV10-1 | CASSARPRNAEQYF | TGCGCCAGCAGTGCCCGCCCTAGGAATGCCGAGCAGTACTTC
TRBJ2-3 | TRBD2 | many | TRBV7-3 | CASSQTSGGAGTQYF | TGTGCCAGCAGTCAGACTAGCGGGGGGGCCGGTACGCAGTATTTT
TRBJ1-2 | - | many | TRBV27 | CASSPEQGAFDYGYTF | TGTGCCAGCTCTCCGGAACAGGGTGCCTTCGACTATGGCTACACCTTC
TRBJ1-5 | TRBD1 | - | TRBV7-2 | CASSLATGLYSNQPQHF | TGTGCCAGCAGCTTAGCGACAGGGCTATATAGCAATCAGCCCCAGCATTTT
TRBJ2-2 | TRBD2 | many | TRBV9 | CASSPSGSGETGELFF | TGTGCCAGCAGCCCGTCGGGTAGCGGGGAGACCGGGGAGCTGTTTTTT
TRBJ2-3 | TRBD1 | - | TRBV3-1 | CASSQRATGVTDTQYF | TGTGCCAGCAGCCAAAGAGCGACAGGGGTCACAGATACGCAGTATTTT
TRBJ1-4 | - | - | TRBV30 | CAWSVEDNEKLFF | TGTGCCTGGAGTGTGGAGGATAATGAAAAACTGTTTTTT
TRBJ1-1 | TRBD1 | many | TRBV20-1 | CSANLRTGEVVATEAFF | TGCAGTGCTAACCTGAGGACAGGGGAGGTGGTGGCCACTGAAGCTTTCTTT